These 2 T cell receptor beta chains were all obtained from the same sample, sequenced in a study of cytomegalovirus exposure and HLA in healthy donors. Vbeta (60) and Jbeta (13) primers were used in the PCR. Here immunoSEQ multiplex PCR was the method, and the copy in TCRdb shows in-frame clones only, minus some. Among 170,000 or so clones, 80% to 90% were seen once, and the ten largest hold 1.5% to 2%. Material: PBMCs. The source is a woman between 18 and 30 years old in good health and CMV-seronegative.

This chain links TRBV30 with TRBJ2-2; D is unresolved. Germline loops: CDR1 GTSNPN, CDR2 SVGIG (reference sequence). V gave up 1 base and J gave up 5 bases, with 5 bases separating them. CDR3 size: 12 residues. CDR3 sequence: CAWSGLTGELFF. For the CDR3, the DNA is TGTGCCTGGAGTGGCCTAACCGGGGAGCTGTTTTTT.

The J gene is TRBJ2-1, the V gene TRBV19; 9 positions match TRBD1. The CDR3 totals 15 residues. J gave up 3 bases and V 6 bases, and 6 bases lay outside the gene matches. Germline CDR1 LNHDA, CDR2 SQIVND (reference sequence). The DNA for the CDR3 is TGTGCCAGTAGCGGACAGGGGTTCCACTACAATGAGCAGTTCTTC. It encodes CASSGQGFHYNEQFF.